The T cell receptor (beta chain) under discussion was sequenced for a study of cytomegalovirus exposure and HLA in healthy donors. Study findings and constraints: Presence/absence analyses treated sequencing depth as roughly uniform across donors. The availability of immune exposure information extended only to CMV serostatus. An observed cluster of highly shared sequence variants was recorded as a likely sequencing artifact.

Primers included in the PCR were 60 Vbeta and 13 Jbeta primers. Generated by immunoSEQ multiplex PCR, the TCRdb table keeps only in-frame clones and is missing some. The sample contains about 120,000 clones, around four fifths of which appear only once. Those who donated were healthy bone marrow donors. V was pared by 0 bases and J by 10 bases, with 14 bases between. The germline V gene has CDR1 SGDLS and CDR2 YYNGEE. The CDR3 contains 15 residues. A note on this clone: What it binds is not known.

The genes are TRBV9 and TRBJ1-6; D uncertain. Sequencing input: PBMCs. The TCR sequence derives from a woman in her sixties or seventies in good health and CMV-seropositive. CDR3 nucleotides: TGTGCCAGCAGCGTAGGGACTACGCTAGAGTCACCCCTCCACTTT. Translated: CASSVGTTLESPLHF.